One sample yielded the 8 T cell receptor beta chains listed below, sequenced in a study of blood T cell repertoires in COVID-19. Produced via immunoSEQ multiplex PCR; TCRdb's table is partial and in-frame only. The table has approximately 110,000 clones, 60% to 85% seen once. Sequencing was performed on peripheral blood. Receptors originate from a human donor in a cohort sampled during active or convalescent COVID-19.

The sample holds a few counts of this clone. This chain joins TRBV28 and TRBJ1-3; 7 bases are shared with TRBD1. J was trimmed by 0 bases and V by 3 bases; bases with no gene match: 8. CDR1 and CDR2 (germline): MDHEN, SYDVKM. There are 17 residues in the CDR3. This CDR3 reads CASSFQRQGPSGNTIYF. The CDR3 DNA sequence: TGTGCCAGCAGTTTCCAAAGACAGGGACCCTCTGGAAACACCATATATTTT.

V is TRBV19 and J is TRBJ2-5; TRBD1 aligns across 9 bases. The V gene end was trimmed by 7 bases and the J gene end by 7 bases; junction bases not matched to a gene: 13. Germline V gene sequence: CDR1 LNHDA, CDR2 SQIVND (reference sequence). CDR3 size: 15 residues. CDR3 loop: CASTPTGTGSPTQYF. The CDR3 coding sequence is TGTGCCAGTACCCCGACCGGGACAGGGAGTCCGACCCAGTACTTC. Full variable domain (remainder filled in from reference TRBV19 and TRBJ2-5): DGGITQSPKYLFRKEGQNVTLSCEQNLNHDAMYWYRQDPGQGLRLIYYSQIVNDFQKGDIAEGYSVSREKKESFPLTVTSAQKNPTAFYLCASTPTGTGSPTQYFGPGTRLLVL.

V is TRBV14 and J is TRBJ1-6; 7 bases agree with TRBD1. Germline-derived CDR1 and CDR2 are SGHDN and FVKESK. The CDR3 contains 15 residues. V lost 3 bases, J lost 6 bases, and 5 bases stayed unmatched. DNA of the CDR3: TGTGCCAGCAGCCAGAGCAGGGGGATTAATTCACCCCTCCACTTT. It yields the protein CASSQSRGINSPLHF.

This clone was observed a single time. The chain is built from TRBV2 and TRBJ1-2; D not certain. Trimming left V 8 bases short and J 1 base short, with 11 bases between. The germline V gene has CDR1 SNHLY and CDR2 FYNNEI. The CDR3 is made up of 13 amino acids. The CDR3 nucleotides are TGTGCCAGCTCAGGAGGAATTAACTATGGCTACACCTTC. Its translation: CASSGGINYGYTF.

This clone has only a few counts. The chain has TRBV7-2 and TRBJ2-5; 8 nucleotides match TRBD1. The length of the CDR3 is 15 residues. Trimming removed 4 bases from V and 3 bases from J; junction bases left unmatched: 7. From germline, CDR1 is SGHTA and CDR2 FQGNSA. The CDR3: CASSSLGTGEETQYF. The CDR3 DNA follows: TGTGCCAGCAGCTCGCTAGGGACAGGCGAAGAGACCCAGTACTTC.

The count of this clone is one. The chain joins TRBV4-1 to TRBJ2-3; D is unclear. V gave up 1 base and J gave up 3 bases, with 11 bases separating them. Germline V gives CDR1 MGHRA, CDR2 YSYEKL. This CDR3 is built from 15 residues. The CDR3 loop is CASSQAQVQTDTQYF. As DNA, the CDR3 is TGCGCCAGCAGCCAAGCCCAAGTCCAGACAGATACGCAGTATTTT.

V gene TRBV5-4 combines with J gene TRBJ2-2, with TRBD2 matching over 15 bases. In germline, CDR1 is SGHNT, CDR2 YYREEE (reference sequence). The CDR3 spans 16 residues. Trimming took 2 bases from V and 5 from J; bases not matched to a gene: 1. The CDR3 nucleotides read TGTGCCAGCAGCTTAGGGACTAGCGGGAGGACCGGGGAGCTGTTTTTT. Residues: CASSLGTSGRTGELFF.

The rearrangement uses TRBV5-1 and TRBJ1-1, with D unresolved. The CDR3 runs to 15 residues. Germline V gene sequence: CDR1 SGHRS, CDR2 YFSETQ. V lost 5 bases and J 1 base, leaving 15 bases between the germline ends. CDR3 amino acids: CASRLTGIPNTEAFF. As DNA, the CDR3 is TGCGCCAGCAGGTTAACCGGGATCCCGAACACTGAAGCTTTCTTT. Full variable domain (missing parts from reference TRBV5-1 and TRBJ1-1): KAGVTQTPRYLIKTRGQQVTLSCSPISGHRSVSWYQQTPGQGLQFLFEYFSETQRNKGNFPGRFSGRQFSNSRSEMNVSTLELGDSALYLCASRLTGIPNTEAFFGQGTRLTVV.